This is a list of T cell receptor beta chains from one sample in a study of cytomegalovirus exposure and HLA in healthy donors. Clones were read by immunoSEQ multiplex PCR, and TCRdb kept only the in-frame ones, dropping some. In the table there are about 120,000 clones, 80% to 85% of which are singletons. The sequencing sample was made of PBMCs. These receptors were taken from a woman aged 25 to 39 in good health and CMV-seronegative. CDR3s include the opening cysteine and the closing phenylalanine or tryptophan. The order of the fields is J gene, V gene, CDR3 protein.

j_call: TRBJ2-3; v_call: TRBV4-1; cdr3_aa: CASSQEAGGPGDTQYF
j_call: TRBJ1-1; v_call: TRBV25-1; cdr3_aa: CASSEGQGWTEAFF
j_call: TRBJ2-2; v_call: TRBV28; cdr3_aa: CASTPDRGNTGELFF
j_call: TRBJ2-1; v_call: TRBV18; cdr3_aa: CASSPGIGTSVNNEQFF
j_call: TRBJ2-1; v_call: TRBV7-2; cdr3_aa: CASSLALLGLAAPRQFF
j_call: TRBJ1-1; v_call: TRBV6-5; cdr3_aa: CASSAGARTEAFF
j_call: TRBJ2-7; v_call: TRBV27; cdr3_aa: CASSSTGLAGTYEQYF
j_call: TRBJ2-3; v_call: TRBV19; cdr3_aa: CASNGEFTDTQYF
j_call: TRBJ2-2; v_call: TRBV14; cdr3_aa: CASSQNTGGTGELFF
j_call: TRBJ1-3; v_call: TRBV2; cdr3_aa: CASSERAGERTIYF
j_call: TRBJ1-5; v_call: TRBV23-1; cdr3_aa: CASSQWGTGSNQPQHF
j_call: TRBJ2-2; v_call: TRBV9; cdr3_aa: CASSVGGTDAGELFF
j_call: TRBJ2-1; v_call: TRBV14; cdr3_aa: CASSQWSGGPYNEQFF
j_call: TRBJ2-1; v_call: TRBV6-6; cdr3_aa: CASQRTSVNNEQFF
j_call: TRBJ2-1; v_call: TRBV28; cdr3_aa: CASTGTSRSYNEQFF
j_call: TRBJ2-7; v_call: TRBV27; cdr3_aa: CASSLSKTSSYEQYF
j_call: TRBJ2-3; v_call: TRBV14; cdr3_aa: CASSQVLASTDTQYF
j_call: TRBJ1-1; v_call: TRBV19; cdr3_aa: CASSLPQGGTEAFF
j_call: TRBJ2-7; v_call: TRBV5-1; cdr3_aa: CASSLAPHPYEQYF
j_call: TRBJ2-7; v_call: TRBV5-1; cdr3_aa: CASSLKGDTINEQYF
j_call: TRBJ2-1; v_call: TRBV7-6; cdr3_aa: CASSLAWKGGTYNEQFF
j_call: TRBJ2-1; v_call: TRBV9; cdr3_aa: CASRRTSGTGRDEQFF
j_call: TRBJ2-5; v_call: TRBV6-6; cdr3_aa: CASRPPGLAEGGQYF
j_call: TRBJ2-6; v_call: TRBV10-3; cdr3_aa: CAISESALSGANVLTF
j_call: TRBJ1-2; v_call: TRBV9; cdr3_aa: CASSADRGYYGYTF
j_call: TRBJ2-7; v_call: TRBV28; cdr3_aa: CASSLPLADSTSYEQYF
j_call: TRBJ1-1; v_call: TRBV19; cdr3_aa: CASNGQGAAEAEAFF
j_call: TRBJ1-2; v_call: TRBV27; cdr3_aa: CASSDRNYGYTF
j_call: TRBJ2-5; v_call: TRBV18; cdr3_aa: CASSPPRAGALSGTQYF
j_call: TRBJ2-7; v_call: TRBV7-9; cdr3_aa: CASSSPSGTGGTYEQYF
j_call: TRBJ1-2; v_call: TRBV10-1; cdr3_aa: CASSDAGVGGFGYTF
j_call: -; v_call: TRBV6-5; cdr3_aa: CASSSTSGRIYEQYF
j_call: TRBJ2-3; v_call: TRBV5-1; cdr3_aa: CASSLGGLAGTDTQYF
j_call: TRBJ2-2; v_call: TRBV28; cdr3_aa: CASSLPAGEDTGELFF
j_call: TRBJ1-1; v_call: TRBV28; cdr3_aa: CASNRGTGGTEAFF
j_call: TRBJ2-3; v_call: TRBV7-9; cdr3_aa: CASSLGSSGTGDTQYF
j_call: TRBJ1-1; v_call: TRBV7-2; cdr3_aa: CASNLNGRLRDRVSEAFF
j_call: TRBJ1-1; v_call: TRBV7-8; cdr3_aa: CASSPRTGENTEAFF
j_call: TRBJ2-7; v_call: TRBV28; cdr3_aa: CASSKDREDYEQYF
j_call: TRBJ2-1; v_call: TRBV2; cdr3_aa: CASSDYTPYNEQFF
j_call: TRBJ2-1; v_call: TRBV25-1; cdr3_aa: CASSEPGLPVNEQFF
j_call: TRBJ2-7; v_call: TRBV27; cdr3_aa: CASSLGGVSSYEQYF
j_call: TRBJ2-7; v_call: TRBV5-1; cdr3_aa: CASNPSPTSGRDYEQYF
j_call: TRBJ2-1; v_call: TRBV19; cdr3_aa: CASSMVRSEQFF
j_call: TRBJ2-2; v_call: TRBV23-1; cdr3_aa: CARGGNRGHTGELFF
j_call: TRBJ2-7; v_call: TRBV10-3; cdr3_aa: CAISEQRDSYEQYF
j_call: TRBJ1-5; v_call: TRBV19; cdr3_aa: CASSIGNSQPQHF
j_call: TRBJ2-3; v_call: TRBV6-5; cdr3_aa: CASREQGASTDTQYF
j_call: TRBJ2-1; v_call: TRBV5-1; cdr3_aa: CASSFLAGGENEQFF
j_call: TRBJ2-4; v_call: TRBV27; cdr3_aa: CASGRPTSGKNIQYF
j_call: TRBJ2-1; v_call: TRBV6-5; cdr3_aa: CASSSGGANEQFF
j_call: TRBJ2-2; v_call: TRBV28; cdr3_aa: CASGRLAEVGGELFF
j_call: TRBJ2-5; v_call: TRBV6-1; cdr3_aa: CASPGWRSYQETQYF
j_call: TRBJ2-1; v_call: TRBV6-1; cdr3_aa: CASSEPLAGGYNEQFF
j_call: TRBJ2-7; v_call: TRBV4-1; cdr3_aa: CASSQNRGDYEQYF
j_call: TRBJ1-3; v_call: TRBV7-9; cdr3_aa: CASSFSFGTPPEGNTIYF
j_call: TRBJ1-1; v_call: TRBV5-4; cdr3_aa: CASSPGTGGERTEAFF